The 13 T cell receptor beta chains reported below all come from one sample, sequenced in a study of T cells in localized non-small cell lung cancer. TCRdb keeps only in-frame clones here, not all; method: immunoSEQ multiplex PCR. The sample yields tens of thousands of clones, roughly 90% seen once. Specimen: PBMCs, collected before any cancer treatment. The receptors were gathered from a man between 40 and 70 years old with stage II lung adenocarcinoma.

Only one count was recorded for this clone. The chain is built from TRBV6-5 and TRBJ2-5; perhaps D is TRBD1 or TRBD2 (5 bases each). Trimming stripped 6 bases from V and 9 bases from J, with 17 bases between. Germline CDR1 MNHEY, CDR2 SVGAGI. The CDR3 contains 13 residues. The CDR3, as DNA: TGTGCCAGCAGCTCCGGGGCCCCTCGGTCCCAGTACTTC. This sequence encodes CASSSGAPRSQYF.

This clone was observed a handful of times. The chain has TRBV5-1 and TRBJ2-7; TRBD1 is a possible D gene (6 bases). V dropped 0 bases and J dropped 2 bases, with 9 bases sitting between them. The V gene's germline CDR1 is SGHRS and CDR2 YFSETQ. This CDR3 is built from 14 residues. The chain's CDR3 is CASSLGGPTYEQYF. The CDR3 bases are TGCGCCAGCAGCTTGGGGGGGCCCACCTACGAGCAGTACTTC.

The gene calls are TRBV9 and TRBJ2-5, with 9 nucleotides matching TRBD1. CDR3 length equals 14 residues. J gave up 4 bases and V 3 bases, and 4 bases lay outside the gene matches. Germline loops: CDR1 SGDLS, CDR2 YYNGEE. The CDR3 region is CASSGGQGIETQYF. The CDR3 nucleotides are TGTGCCAGCAGCGGGGGACAGGGTATAGAGACCCAGTACTTC.

The chain employs TRBV30 and TRBJ1-4; 11 bases map to TRBD1. CDR1 is GTSNPN, CDR2 SVGIG, per germline (reference sequence). Germline trimming cut 4 bases from V and 8 bases from J; bases unmatched to any gene: 15. The length of the CDR3 is 17 residues. The CDR3 DNA sequence: TGTGCCTGGATTAGGAAGGACAGGGGGCTCGGAGTGGAAAAACTGTTTTTT. Protein product: CAWIRKDRGLGVEKLFF.

This clone was detected once. The genes are TRBV5-5 and TRBJ1-1; D is perhaps TRBD1 (6 bases). V lost 6 bases, J lost 1 base, and 16 bases lay in between. Germline V gives CDR1 SGHKS, CDR2 YYEKEE (reference sequence). CDR3 length: 15 residues. CDR3 loop: CASIAGETGNTEAFF. Written as DNA, the CDR3 is TGTGCCAGCATCGCCGGTGAGACAGGGAACACTGAAGCTTTCTTT.

The V gene is TRBV15, the J gene TRBJ1-5; no clear D gene. Germline V gives CDR1 LNHNV, CDR2 YYDKDF (reference sequence). The CDR3 is made up of 13 amino acids. The V end was cut by 1 base, the J end by 5 bases, with 6 bases between. CDR3 nucleotide sequence: TGTGCCACCAGCAGAGCATTGGATCAGCCCCAGCATTTT. Translated: CATSRALDQPQHF.

This chain uses TRBV14 with TRBJ1-2, with TRBD1 matching 10 bases. V was pared by 8 bases and J by 9 bases, with 15 bases of the junction left unmatched. This CDR3 spans 15 amino acids. Germline lookup yields CDR1 SGHDN and CDR2 FVKESK. The CDR3 DNA is TGTGCCAGCGCCCAACCGGGACAGGGGATGAGCAGCTACACCTTC. It is translated as CASAQPGQGMSSYTF.

The chain carries TRBV28 and TRBJ2-1, with 9 bases identical to TRBD2. The CDR3 length is 12 residues. Germline CDR1 is MDHEN and CDR2 is SYDVKM. V lost 8 bases and J lost 8; bases outside the gene matches: 4. The CDR3 DNA sequence: TGTGCCAGCGGCGGGGGGGCCCATGAGCAGTTCTTC. Translation: CASGGGAHEQFF. Filled out from reference TRBV28 and TRBJ2-1, the complete variable domain reads DVKVTQSSRYLVKRTGEKVFLECVQDMDHENMFWYRQDPGLGLRLIYFSYDVKMKEKGDIPEGYSVSREKKERFSLILESASTNQTSMYLCASGGGAHEQFFGPGTRLTVL.

This chain's CDR3 is CASSSSIQGYEKLFF. In DNA, the CDR3 is TGTGCCAGCAGCTCCAGTATTCAGGGATATGAAAAACTGTTTTTT. V gene TRBV11-2 combines with J gene TRBJ1-4; D may be TRBD1 (5 bases). V was cut by 4 bases and J by 6 bases, with 15 bases left in between. CDR1 is SGHAT, CDR2 FQNNGV, per germline. The length of the CDR3 is 15 residues.

The chain is built from TRBV5-4 and TRBJ1-6; D is unresolved. The CDR3 has 14 residues. Deletions cut 0 bases from V and 10 bases from J, with 11 bases between. The germline CDR1 and CDR2 sequences are SGHNT and YYREEE (reference sequence). The CDR3 here is CASSLDTTGSPLHF. CDR3 nucleotides: TGTGCCAGCAGCTTGGATACTACGGGATCACCCCTCCACTTT.

The rearrangement links TRBV11-2 to TRBJ2-6; D call uncertain. The CDR3 has 19 residues. V was trimmed by 1 base and J by 3 bases, leaving 19 bases between them. CDR1 and CDR2 from the germline V gene are SGHAT and FQNNGV. The CDR3 spells CASSLAVGSRLSGANVLTF. CDR3 coding DNA: TGTGCCAGCAGCTTAGCCGTTGGTAGCAGGTTAAGTGGGGCCAACGTCCTGACTTTC.

The chain carries TRBV18 and TRBJ2-5; D is uncertain. The CDR3 covers 12 residues. Looked up from germline, CDR1 is KGHSH and CDR2 is LQKENI. The V gene lost 6 bases and the J gene lost 2 bases, with 7 bases spanning the gap. CDR3 region: CASSTQQETQYF. The CDR3 coding sequence is TGTGCCAGCTCCACACAGCAAGAGACCCAGTACTTC.

The gene calls are TRBV6-1 and TRBJ2-7; TRBD2 matches at 9 bases. CDR3 length: 14 residues. With V trimmed by 8 bases and J by 4 bases, 9 bases remained unmatched. Germline CDR1 reads MNHNS; CDR2 reads SASEGT. The CDR3 DNA follows: TGTGCCAGCTCATCGGGACTAGCTGCGTACGAGCAGTACTTC. Protein sequence: CASSSGLAAYEQYF.